This T cell receptor beta chain is from a study of technical replicates of blood from a handful of donors. V dropped 3 bases and J dropped 5 bases, with 13 bases sitting between them. Germline CDR1 and CDR2: SGHDN and FVKESK. CDR3 size: 15 residues. Produced via immunoSEQ multiplex PCR; TCRdb's table is partial and in-frame only. The data hold around 76,000 clones, with over 85% observed a single time. This clonotype originated in a human donor in good health. This rearrangement joins TRBV14 to TRBJ1-4, with D unresolved. Sequencing was carried out using T cells isolated from PBMCs. DNA of the CDR3: TGTGCCAGCAGCCAGCGAATTAACAGAAATGAAAAACTGTTTTTT. This gives the protein CASSQRINRNEKLFF.